This T cell receptor (beta chain) is drawn from a study of OX40 agonist ivuxolimab in advanced cancers. Across the study: The study enrolled dose-escalation patients with hepatocellular carcinoma, melanoma, renal cell or head and neck cancer. Partial responses, seen in three patients, involved one hepatocellular carcinoma and two cutaneous melanomas.

The CDR3 contains 12 residues. Deletions cut 6 bases from V and 1 base from J, with 9 bases between. Germline CDR1 SQVTM, CDR2 ANQGSEA. The assay was immunoSEQ multiplex PCR, and TCRdb's table has in-frame clones only and misses some. The sample holds roughly 100,000 clones; roughly nine tenths are singletons and the top ten take roughly 5.5%. Anyone with autoimmune disease history or systemic immunosuppression was excluded. The sample here was CD4+ or CD8+ T cells sorted from blood, taken in a trial of the OX40 agonist ivuxolimab. This sequence was found in an adult with an advanced solid tumor such as melanoma, head and neck, liver or kidney cancer. The chain joins TRBV29-1 to TRBJ1-1, with D uncertain. The CDR3 region is CSVLTPNTEAFF. CDR3 DNA: TGCAGCGTCCTAACCCCGAACACTGAAGCTTTCTTT.